Below are 18 T cell receptor beta chains sequenced from a single sample in a study of blood T cell repertoires in COVID-19. Measured with immunoSEQ multiplex PCR; TCRdb has only the in-frame clones, and not every one. The sample includes about 210,000 clones, 92% of them seen just once. The sequenced sample consisted of peripheral blood. Every receptor here comes from a man aged 25-45 years with acute or convalescent COVID-19.

This chain joins TRBV29-1 and TRBJ2-2; 8 positions agree with TRBD2. V shed 4 bases, J shed 6 bases, and the junction held 10 bases outside the gene matches. The CDR3 sequence is 15 residues long. Germline values: CDR1 SQVTM, CDR2 ANQGSEA. CDR3 in DNA: TGCAGCGTTGCTACGGGGGGGCCGATGGCCGGGGAGCTGTTTTTT. Its translation is CSVATGGPMAGELFF.

The chain couples TRBV5-1 to TRBJ1-2; D not resolved. This CDR3 contains 14 residues. Between the trimmed V and J ends, which lost 0 bases and 0 bases, there was a span of 6 bases. CDR1 is SGHRS, CDR2 YFSETQ, per germline. In nucleotides, the CDR3 is TGCGCCAGCAGCTTGGTGGGCTCTAACTATGGCTACACCTTC. Encoded protein: CASSLVGSNYGYTF. Using reference TRBV5-1 and TRBJ1-2 for the parts outside the CDR3, the full variable domain is KAGVTQTPRYLIKTRGQQVTLSCSPISGHRSVSWYQQTPGQGLQFLFEYFSETQRNKGNFPGRFSGRQFSNSRSEMNVSTLELGDSALYLCASSLVGSNYGYTFGSGTRLTVV.

The chain is built from TRBV24-1 and TRBJ2-4, with unresolved D. The CDR3 sequence is 14 residues long. V lost 3 bases and J lost 10, with 15 bases in between. Germline V gene sequence: CDR1 KGHDR, CDR2 SFDVKD. The CDR3 loop is CATSDPSRNGIQYF. The DNA for the CDR3 is TGTGCCACCAGTGATCCTAGTAGGAATGGGATTCAGTACTTC.

J is TRBJ2-7 and V is TRBV24-1, with D possibly TRBD2 on 5 matching bases. This CDR3 contains 14 residues. Germline V gene data show CDR1 as KGHDR and CDR2 as SFDVKD. The germline V and J ends were trimmed by 6 bases and 1 base, with 12 bases remaining between them. CDR3 DNA: TGTGCCACCAGTAGGAGGAACGGATCCTACGAGCAGTACTTC. Its translation is CATSRRNGSYEQYF.

The chain links TRBV12-5 to TRBJ2-3; 8 bases agree with TRBD2. This CDR3 region has 14 residues. V lost 4 bases to trimming and J lost 1 base; unmatched junction nucleotides: 1. Germline-derived CDR1 and CDR2 are LGHNT and FRNRAP. CDR3 coding DNA: TGTGCTAGTGGTTCGGGGGGGCGCACAGATACGCAGTATTTT. It codes for CASGSGGRTDTQYF.

The CDR3 reads CASSFYSGAFF. In nucleotides, the CDR3 is TGTGCCAGCAGCTTTTACTCGGGAGCTTTCTTT. The V gene is TRBV7-2, the J gene TRBJ1-1, with D hard to call. V lost 3 bases to trimming and J lost 10 bases, with 9 bases between them. Looked up from germline, CDR1 is SGHTA and CDR2 is FQGNSA. CDR3 length: 11 amino acids.

As to this clone: The identical CDR3 is also encoded by other nucleotide sequences in the sample. The rearrangement links TRBV9 to TRBJ1-2, with D unresolved. The CDR3 runs to 12 residues. V lost 4 bases and J lost 0, with 4 bases in between. The germline V gene has CDR1 SGDLS and CDR2 YYNGEE. CDR3 region: CASSPANYGYTF. The CDR3 region has the DNA TGTGCCAGCAGCCCAGCTAACTATGGCTACACCTTC.

V gene TRBV5-1 combines with J gene TRBJ2-5; perhaps TRBD2 as D (6 bases). Per the germline V gene, CDR1 is SGHRS and CDR2 is YFSETQ. V dropped 4 bases and J dropped 7 bases, with 20 bases sitting between them. The CDR3 runs to 15 residues. The DNA for the CDR3 is TGCGCCAGCAGCCCCCGGACTACTACTGGTGGGACCCAGTACTTC. Translated, it gives CASSPRTTTGGTQYF.

This clone was detected a few times. The rearrangement links TRBV7-9 to TRBJ2-7; the D is unclear. This CDR3 has 13 residues. With 1 base removed from V and 4 bases from J, the gap between germline ends came to 8 bases. Germline V gene lookup returns CDR1 SEHNR and CDR2 FQNEAQ (reference sequence). CDR3 sequence: CASSLDRAYEQYF. CDR3 DNA: TGTGCCAGCAGCTTAGATAGAGCTTACGAGCAGTACTTC. The entire variable domain, with the rest obtained from reference TRBV7-9 and TRBJ2-7, is as follows: DTGVSQNPRHKITKRGQNVTFRCDPISEHNRLYWYRQTLGQGPEFLTYFQNEAQLEKSRLLSDRFSAERPKGSFSTLEIQRTEQGDSAMYLCASSLDRAYEQYFGPGTRLTVT.

The CDR3 coding sequence is TGTGCCAGCAGACCCCCGGGACTAGCGGGGAGTAGCTCCTACAATGAGCAGTTCTTC. This gives the protein CASRPPGLAGSSSYNEQFF. The chain carries TRBV28 and TRBJ2-1; TRBD2 matches 13 bases. J was trimmed by 0 bases and V by 6 bases; bases with no gene match: 11. This CDR3 is 19 amino acids long. Germline V gene data show CDR1 as MDHEN and CDR2 as SYDVKM.

V gene TRBV7-9 combines with J gene TRBJ2-7, with 12 bases fitting TRBD2. The V gene end was trimmed by 5 bases and the J gene end by 3 bases; junction bases not matched to a gene: 5. There are 15 residues in the CDR3. The germline gives CDR1 SEHNR, CDR2 FQNEAQ (reference sequence). The CDR3 region has the DNA TGTGCCAGCAGCCACAGGACTAGCGGGAACTACGAGCAGTACTTC. Residues: CASSHRTSGNYEQYF.

The CDR3 reads CARSCVGQGSPSNEKLFF. The CDR3 DNA is TGTGCCAGAAGCTGCGTAGGACAGGGGTCACCTTCTAATGAAAAACTGTTTTTT. This chain uses TRBV5-3 with TRBJ1-4, with TRBD1 matching 9 bases. TRBV5-3 carries the ORF label, with uncertain function. The junction had 12 bases not matched to a gene; V was cut back by 3 bases and J by 3 bases. The CDR3 is 18 amino acids.

The chain is built from TRBV7-9 and TRBJ1-5; D ambiguous. V lost 1 base and J lost 4, with 8 bases in between. The CDR3 sequence is 14 residues long. Germline CDR1 and CDR2: SEHNR and FQNEAQ (reference sequence). CDR3 bases: TGTGCCAGCAGCTTAGTCGGGGAGAATCAGCCCCAGCATTTT. It encodes CASSLVGENQPQHF.

The rearrangement uses TRBV24-1 and TRBJ2-2, with D hard to call. With 5 bases removed from V and 3 bases from J, the gap between germline ends came to 6 bases. CDR3 length equals 13 residues. CDR1 KGHDR and CDR2 SFDVKD come from the germline V gene. The CDR3 reads CATSGRYTGELFF. CDR3 bases: TGTGCCACCAGTGGTCGGTACACCGGGGAGCTGTTTTTT.

The chain combines TRBV11-2 with TRBJ2-7, with 7 bases identical to TRBD1. The V gene end was trimmed by 6 bases and the J gene end by 2 bases; junction bases not matched to a gene: 4. Looked up from germline, CDR1 is SGHAT and CDR2 is FQNNGV. The CDR3 sequence is 13 residues long. The CDR3 nucleotides read TGTGCCAGCAGTTACGACAGGGCCTACGAGCAGTACTTC. This gives the protein CASSYDRAYEQYF.

The chain links TRBV6-5 to TRBJ1-5, with D possibly matching TRBD1 (5 bases). V gave up 6 bases and J gave up 7 bases, with 16 bases separating them. CDR1 MNHEY and CDR2 SVGAGI come from the germline V gene. This CDR3 has 14 residues. The CDR3 region is CASRPYRSGQPQHF. The CDR3 region has the DNA TGTGCCAGCAGGCCTTACAGGTCTGGGCAGCCCCAGCATTTT.

The chain couples TRBV6-1 to TRBJ1-6; the D gene is possibly TRBD1 (6 bases). The CDR3 loop spans 15 amino acids. With 5 bases removed from V and 10 bases from J, the gap between germline ends came to 18 bases. The V gene's germline CDR1 is MNHNS and CDR2 SASEGT. The CDR3 protein is CASSSPIGGSSPLHF. For the CDR3, the DNA is TGTGCCAGCAGTTCCCCCATAGGGGGTTCATCACCCCTCCACTTT.

The chain carries TRBV3-1 (or the pseudogene TRBV3-2) and TRBJ2-7; D is undetermined. The V gene lost 4 bases and the J gene lost 6 bases, with 16 bases spanning the gap. The CDR3 is made up of 14 amino acids. Germline CDR1 reads LGHDT; CDR2 reads YNNKEL (reference sequence). CDR3 in DNA: TGTGCCAGCAGCCTTTTTCCCCTAGTCCGCGAGCAGTACTTC. As protein: CASSLFPLVREQYF.